This note documents a single TCR beta chain sequence. The data originate from a study of OX40 agonist ivuxolimab in advanced cancers. Clones were read by immunoSEQ multiplex PCR, and TCRdb kept only the in-frame ones, dropping some. The data show some 70,000 clones, with roughly 89% seen just once and approximately 2.8% held by the top ten. The CDR3 runs to 14 residues. CDR1 and CDR2 (germline): SGHRS, YFSETQ. Trimming pared 7 bases from V and 4 bases from J, leaving 16 bases between. Blood specimens came from baseline, cycle 4 day 1, and cycle 7 day 1. The sequenced sample was CD4+ or CD8+ T cells sorted from blood, obtained in a trial of the OX40 agonist ivuxolimab. This chain uses TRBV5-1 with TRBJ2-3; possibly TRBD2 for D (7 bases). The clonotype originates from an adult with an advanced solid tumor such as melanoma, head and neck, liver or kidney cancer. CDR3 in DNA: TGCGCCAGCGAGAGGGGGGGCGCAGCAGATACGCAGTATTTT. This gives the protein CASERGGAADTQYF.